The 22 T cell receptor beta chains below were found in one sample sequenced in a study of CD8+ T cells in alopecia areata. Sequencing relied on a cDNA template that was reverse transcribed from extracted RNA. Assay used: immunoSEQ multiplex PCR; TCRdb lists only in-frame clones, some missing. The sample yields around 300,000 clones, without any singletons. Cutaneous lymph node cells were pooled, and they were sorted using CD4, CD8alpha, NKG2D, NKG2ACE and other markers. The material sequenced was CD4+ T cells sorted from a lymph node. These receptors were taken from a C3H/HeJ mouse with alopecia areata. This line is of MHC haplotype H2-k.

This clone was counted only a few times. Gene names denote mouse genes. Read sequence stops 4 residues before the CDR3 end, and the germline J gene provides the missing end. The V gene is TRBV1, the J gene TRBJ2-7, with D perhaps TRBD1 (6 bases). The length of the CDR3 is 14 residues. The germline CDR1 and CDR2 sequences are NSQYPW and LRSPGD (reference sequence). Trimming removed 4 bases at V and 0 bases at J, with 10 bases between. Incomplete CDR3 DNA: TGCACCTGCAGTGGGACAGAAAACTCCTAT. Its protein is CTCSGTENSY. The full CDR3 sequence reads CTCSGTENSYEQYF.

On this clone itself: Gene names follow the mouse nomenclature. The sequence runs out 3 residues before the end of the CDR3; the remainder is reconstructed from the germline J gene. The chain links TRBV19 to TRBJ1-6, with 9 bases lining up with TRBD1. TRBJ1-6 is filed as an ORF, its function uncertain. Trimming cost V 5 bases and J 0 bases; bases outside gene matches: 6. Germline V lookup: CDR1 FNHDT, CDR2 SITEND (reference sequence). The CDR3 runs to 17 residues. This chain's CDR3 is CASSRQGGISYNSPLYF. CDR3 DNA, as far as it was read: TGTGCCAGCAGCCGACAGGGGGGGATTTCCTATAATTCGCCC.

This clone was observed a few times. Gene names follow the mouse nomenclature. From the germline J gene comes the end of the CDR3, since the read stops 4 residues before it. The chain couples TRBV13-1 to TRBJ1-1; D remains ambiguous. The germline V gene has CDR1 NSHNY and CDR2 SYGAGN. Trimming pared 0 bases from V and 4 bases from J, leaving 7 bases between. The CDR3 spans 13 residues. The DNA read from the CDR3 is TGTGCCAGCAGTGATGCAAAAATCACA. It specifies CASSDAKIT. The whole CDR3 sequence reads CASSDAKITEVFF.

A word on this clone: Gene labels here are mouse ones. The read falls 4 residues short of the CDR3 end, and the missing part is taken from the germline J gene. The chain combines TRBV5 with TRBJ2-1, with 7 positions matching TRBD1. The ends lost 0 bases at V and 4 bases at J; junction bases unmatched: 3. Per the germline V gene, CDR1 is LGHNA and CDR2 is YNLKQL (reference sequence). This CDR3 has 15 amino acids. The sequenced CDR3 bases are TGTGCCAGCAGCCAAGATCCCAGGGGGTATGCT. It specifies CASSQDPRGYA. The entire CDR3 protein reads CASSQDPRGYAEQFF.

About this clone: Gene labels here are mouse ones. The read finishes 4 residues shy of the CDR3 end, and the germline J gene is used to complete it. The V gene is TRBV13-1, the J gene TRBJ2-3, with D unclear. CDR1 NSHNY and CDR2 SYGAGN come from the germline V gene. The CDR3 consists of 12 residues. CDR3 amino acids: CASSDVGETLYF. The covered CDR3 bases are TGTGCCAGCAGTGATGTAGGAGAA.

This clone was seen only a few times. The listed genes are named as in mouse. From the germline J gene comes the end of the CDR3, since the read stops 3 residues before it. Additional DNA sequences in this sample encode the identical CDR3. The chain uses TRBV19 and TRBJ1-6; D remains unclear. TRBJ1-6 falls under the ORF class, with uncertain function. The CDR3 has 14 residues. Per germline, CDR1 FNHDT and CDR2 SITEND (reference sequence). V was shortened by 2 bases and J by 4 bases, with 7 bases between the two germline ends. The CDR3 sequence: CASSIQTYNSPLYF. CDR3 DNA (partial): TGTGCCAGCAGTATCCAAACTTATAATTCGCCC.

This clone was seen only a few times. Genes and germline are mouse. The sample carries other DNA sequences with the same CDR3. Partial CDR3 DNA: TGTGCCAGCAGTAGACTGGGGGTTAACCAAGAC. Its protein is CASSRLGVNQD. The full CDR3 protein reads CASSRLGVNQDTQYF. The chain is built from TRBV13-3 and TRBJ2-5, with TRBD2 identical over 9 bases. The read comes to an end 4 residues before the CDR3 does, leaving the germline J gene to fill in the end. The CDR3 sequence is 15 residues long. The germline V gene has CDR1 NNHDY and CDR2 SYVADS. V dropped 4 bases and J dropped 0; count of bases not matched to a gene: 3.

Comments on this clone: Genes and germline come from the mouse. The DNA ends 4 residues before the CDR3 does, and the rest of the CDR3 is filled in from the germline J gene. The V and J genes are TRBV13-2 and TRBJ1-2; D not certain. CDR1 and CDR2 (germline): NNHNN, SYGAGS (reference sequence). The V end was cut by 0 bases, the J end by 1 base, with 10 bases between. This CDR3 is 15 amino acids long. CDR3 amino acids: CASGDAARINSDYTF. Incomplete CDR3 DNA: TGTGCCAGCGGTGATGCGGCCAGGATAAACTCC.

This clone was detected only a few times. The genes and germline here are from mouse. The read terminates 4 residues ahead of where the CDR3 ends, so the germline J gene completes it. The chain is built from TRBV14 and TRBJ2-5; TRBD2 aligns across 8 bases. The CDR3 spans 16 residues. Germline V gene sequence: CDR1 SGHDT, CDR2 FRDEAV. Partial CDR3 DNA: TGTGCCAGCAGACCTTCCGGGACTGGCCCGCGGGAC. Protein: CASRPSGTGPRD. In full, the CDR3 is CASRPSGTGPRDTQYF.

Regarding this clone: These gene names are mouse names. The read terminates 4 residues ahead of where the CDR3 ends, so the germline J gene completes it. This chain connects TRBV31 to TRBJ2-4, with 11 bases aligning to TRBD1. V shed 0 bases, J shed 0 bases, and the junction held 2 bases outside the gene matches. The germline V gene has CDR1 GKSSPN and CDR2 SITVG. The CDR3 contains 16 residues. Here the CDR3 reads CAWSLGQGDSQNTLYF. The sequenced part of the CDR3 DNA is TGTGCCTGGAGTCTGGGACAGGGGGATAGTCAAAAC.

A note on this clone: The genes and germline here are from mouse. The read finishes 4 residues shy of the CDR3 end, and the germline J gene is used to complete it. The same CDR3 is also encoded by other DNA sequences in this sample. The V call is TRBV5, the J call TRBJ2-5, with TRBD1 matching 11 bases. The germline gives CDR1 LGHNA, CDR2 YNLKQL (reference sequence). This CDR3 is built from 14 residues. The CDR3 loop reads CASSPGTGGDTQYF. The CDR3 DNA, read in part, is TGTGCCAGCAGCCCCGGGACAGGGGGGGAC.

Of note for this clone: Gene names are mouse gene names. The sequence runs out 4 residues before the end of the CDR3; the remainder is reconstructed from the germline J gene. The chain uses TRBV5 and TRBJ1-2; 10 bases are a match to TRBD1. The V segment lost 1 base and the J segment 0 bases; nucleotides outside the gene matches: 2. Per germline, CDR1 LGHNA and CDR2 YNLKQL (reference sequence). CDR3 length equals 16 residues. The CDR3 loop is CASSQVGTGANSDYTF. The sequenced CDR3 bases are TGTGCCAGCAGCCAAGTTGGGACAGGGGCAAACTCC.

This clone was seen more than once but under ten times. Here the gene names and germline are mouse. The CDR3 end falls 4 residues outside the read, so it is completed with the germline J gene. The chain links TRBV13-2 to TRBJ2-7; 7 bases align to TRBD1. Germline lookup yields CDR1 NNHNN and CDR2 SYGAGS (reference sequence). The CDR3 covers 14 residues. The J segment lost 3 bases and the V segment lost 2 bases, leaving 5 bases of the junction unmatched. CDR3 sequence reads: CASGEPQGVYEQYF. CDR3 DNA (partial): TGTGCCAGCGGTGAGCCCCAGGGGGTCTAT.

Of note for this clone: The gene names given are mouse names. The read halts 4 residues ahead of the CDR3 end, with the missing end drawn from the germline J gene. V gene TRBV13-3 combines with J gene TRBJ2-5; 11 bases fit TRBD2. The CDR3 has 13 amino acids. Germline-derived CDR1 and CDR2 are NNHDY and SYVADS. CDR3 DNA (partial): TGTGCCAGCAAGGACTGGGGGGATGAC. Translation gives CASKDWGDD. The complete CDR3 sequence is CASKDWGDDTQYF.

This clone has a handful of counts. All gene names here are mouse names. The read ends 4 residues early relative to the CDR3; the germline J gene fills the gap. V gene TRBV1 combines with J gene TRBJ2-5, with 11 bases lining up with TRBD2. Germline V gene lookup returns CDR1 NSQYPW and CDR2 LRSPGD (reference sequence). There are 15 residues in the CDR3. Here the CDR3 reads CTCSAGTGGWDTQYF. The sequenced CDR3 bases are TGCACCTGCAGTGCCGGGACTGGGGGTTGGGAC.

On this clone: All gene names here are mouse names. CDR3 in amino acids: CTCSATGGFANTEVFF. The sequenced part of the CDR3 DNA is TGCACCTGCAGTGCGACAGGGGGCTTTGCAAACACA. The V gene is TRBV1, the J gene TRBJ1-1; 10 bases map to TRBD1. The read falls 4 residues short of the CDR3 end, and the missing part is taken from the germline J gene. Germline V gives CDR1 NSQYPW, CDR2 LRSPGD (reference sequence). The CDR3 is 16 residues long. V lost 3 bases and J lost 0; bases outside the gene matches: 4.

This clone was picked up a small number of times. Germline and genes here are mouse. The observed sequence ends 4 residues before the CDR3 terminus, with the missing tail filled in from the germline J gene. The V call is TRBV13-1, the J call TRBJ2-3, with 7 bases that match TRBD1. The germline V gene encodes CDR1 NSHNY and CDR2 SYGAGN. V was clipped by 2 bases and J by 0 bases; unmatched bases: 3. This CDR3 has 15 residues. The CDR3 protein is CASSDTGASAETLYF. Partial CDR3 DNA: TGTGCCAGCAGTGACACAGGGGCTAGTGCAGAA.

This clone was seen only a few times. The genes are named according to mouse. The read comes to an end 4 residues before the CDR3 does, leaving the germline J gene to fill in the end. Other nucleotide sequences in the sample specify the same CDR3. The gene calls are TRBV19 and TRBJ1-1, with 7 bases that match TRBD1. From germline, CDR1 is FNHDT and CDR2 SITEND (reference sequence). The V and J ends lost 5 bases and 1 base, in that order; junction bases with no gene match: 2. The CDR3 has 13 residues. The CDR3 DNA, read in part, is TGTGCCAGCAGGAGGGACAGGAACACA. Translating gives CASRRDRNT. The whole CDR3 is CASRRDRNTEVFF. The full variable domain, completed using reference TRBV19 and TRBJ1-1, is GGIITQTPKFLIGQEGQKLTLKCQQNFNHDTMYWYRQDSGKGLRLIYYSITENDLQKGDLSEGYDASREKKSSFSLTVTSAQKNEMAVFLCASRRDRNTEVFFGKGTRLTVV.

Concerning this clone itself: Genes and germline are mouse. The CDR3 end falls 4 residues outside the read, so it is completed with the germline J gene. J is TRBJ1-1 and V is TRBV13-2, with 8 bases fitting TRBD1. From germline, CDR1 is NNHNN and CDR2 SYGAGS (reference sequence). The CDR3 loop spans 15 amino acids. Losses at the gene ends were 0 bases for V and 2 bases for J; bases not matched to a gene: 3. CDR3 residues: CASGDARGRNTEVFF. The CDR3 DNA, read in part, is TGTGCCAGCGGTGATGCCAGGGGGCGCAACACA.

Regarding this clone: Here the gene names and germline are mouse. Sequencing ends 4 residues short of the CDR3 end; the germline J gene provides the rest. The chain links TRBV17 to TRBJ2-5, with 7 bases matching TRBD1. Per the germline V gene, CDR1 is MNHDT and CDR2 is YYDKIL. The length of the CDR3 is 14 residues. V trimming: 6 bases; J trimming: 2 bases; junction bases outside the gene matches: 5. CDR3 loop: CASSTQGSQDTQYF. The sequenced part of the CDR3 DNA is TGTGCTAGCAGCACACAGGGGTCCCAAGAC.

This clone was observed many times. Genes here carry mouse names. The read terminates 4 residues ahead of where the CDR3 ends, so the germline J gene completes it. Within the sample, other DNA sequences also encode this same CDR3. The rearrangement joins TRBV13-1 to TRBJ2-2, with 10 bases fitting TRBD2. Germline trimming cut 5 bases from V and 0 bases from J; bases unmatched to any gene: 4. The CDR3 sequence is 16 residues long. Per germline, CDR1 NSHNY and CDR2 SYGAGN. The CDR3 here is CASSPDWGANTGQLYF. The CDR3 bases that were read are TGTGCCAGCAGCCCTGACTGGGGGGCAAACACCGGG.

This clone was picked up a small number of times. Gene names and germline refer to mouse. CDR3 protein: CASSQEEGTEVFF. CDR3 DNA (partial): TGTGCCAGCAGCCAAGAGGAGGGCACA. V is TRBV5 and J is TRBJ1-1, with D hard to call. The sequenced fragment ends 4 residues before the CDR3 boundary, so the rest is inferred from the germline J gene. Trimming pared 0 bases from V and 4 bases from J, leaving 6 bases between. The germline gives CDR1 LGHNA, CDR2 YNLKQL (reference sequence). The length of the CDR3 is 13 residues.